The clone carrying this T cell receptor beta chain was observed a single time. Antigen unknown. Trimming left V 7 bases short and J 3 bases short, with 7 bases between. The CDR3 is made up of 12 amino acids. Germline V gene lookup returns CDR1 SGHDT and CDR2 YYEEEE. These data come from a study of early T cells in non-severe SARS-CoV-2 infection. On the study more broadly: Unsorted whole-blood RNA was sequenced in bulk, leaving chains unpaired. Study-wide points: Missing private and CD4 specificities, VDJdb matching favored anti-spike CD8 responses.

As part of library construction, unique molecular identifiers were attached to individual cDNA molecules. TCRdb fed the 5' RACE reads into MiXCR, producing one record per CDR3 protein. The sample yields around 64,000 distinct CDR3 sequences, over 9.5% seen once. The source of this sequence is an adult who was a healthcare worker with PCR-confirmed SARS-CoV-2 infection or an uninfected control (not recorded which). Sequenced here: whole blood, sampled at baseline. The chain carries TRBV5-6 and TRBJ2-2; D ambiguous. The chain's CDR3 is CASGIYTGELFF. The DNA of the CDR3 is TGTGCCAGCGGAATTTACACCGGGGAGCTGTTTTTT.